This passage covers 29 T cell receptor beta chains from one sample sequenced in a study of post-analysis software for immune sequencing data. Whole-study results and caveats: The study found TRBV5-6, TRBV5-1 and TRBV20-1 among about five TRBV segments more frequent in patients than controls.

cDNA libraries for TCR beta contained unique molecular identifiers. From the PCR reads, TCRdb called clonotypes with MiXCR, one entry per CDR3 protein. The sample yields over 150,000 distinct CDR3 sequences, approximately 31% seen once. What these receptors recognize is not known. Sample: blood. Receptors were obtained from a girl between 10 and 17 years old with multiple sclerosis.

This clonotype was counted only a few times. This CDR3 is CASGVEAEQFF. The CDR3, as DNA: TGTGCCAGCGGGGTAGAGGCCGAGCAGTTCTTC. The V and J genes are TRBV9 and TRBJ2-1; D uncertain. CDR3 size: 11 residues. Germline assignment: CDR1 SGDLS and CDR2 YYNGEE. V lost 7 bases and J lost 10, with 12 bases in between. Looking up the rest from reference TRBV9 and TRBJ2-1 gives the full variable domain: DSGVTQTPKHLITATGQRVTLRCSPRSGDLSVYWYQQSLDQGLQFLIQYYNGEERAKGNILERFSAQQFPDLHSELNLSSLELGDSALYFCASGVEAEQFFGPGTRLTVL.

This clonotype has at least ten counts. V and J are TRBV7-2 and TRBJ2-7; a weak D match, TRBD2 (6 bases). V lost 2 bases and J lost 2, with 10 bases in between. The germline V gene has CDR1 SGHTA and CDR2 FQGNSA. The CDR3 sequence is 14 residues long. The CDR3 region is CASSLYWGAYEQYF. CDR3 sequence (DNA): TGTGCCAGCAGCTTATACTGGGGGGCCTACGAGCAGTACTTC.

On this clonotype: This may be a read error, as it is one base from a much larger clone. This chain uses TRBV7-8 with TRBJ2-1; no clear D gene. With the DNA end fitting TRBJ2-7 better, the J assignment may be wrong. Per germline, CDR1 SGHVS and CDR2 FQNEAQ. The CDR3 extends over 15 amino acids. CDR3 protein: CASSLEPPTYNEQYF. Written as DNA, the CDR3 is TGTGCCAGCAGCTTAGAGCCGCCTACCTACAATGAGCAGTACTTC.

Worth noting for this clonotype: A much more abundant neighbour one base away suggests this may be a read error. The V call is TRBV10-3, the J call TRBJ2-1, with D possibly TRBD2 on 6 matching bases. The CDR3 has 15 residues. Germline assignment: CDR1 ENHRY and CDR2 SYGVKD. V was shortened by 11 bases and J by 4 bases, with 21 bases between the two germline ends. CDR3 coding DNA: TGTGCCGCCCAACCCCAGGCTAGCGCGTACAATGAGCAGTTCTTC. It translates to CAAQPQASAYNEQFF.

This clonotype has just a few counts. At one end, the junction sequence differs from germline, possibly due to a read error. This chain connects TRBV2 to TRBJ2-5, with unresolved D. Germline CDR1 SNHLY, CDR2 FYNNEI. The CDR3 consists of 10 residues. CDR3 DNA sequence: TGTGCCAGCAGAGAAGAGACCCAGTACTTC. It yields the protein CASREETQYF.

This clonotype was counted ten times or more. CDR3 in DNA: TGCAGCGTCCGGGACGAAGAGACCCAGTACTTC. Its translation: CSVRDEETQYF. The V and J genes are TRBV29-1 and TRBJ2-5, with D perhaps being TRBD1 or TRBD2 (5 bases each). The CDR3 has 11 amino acids. Trimming left V 6 bases short and J 3 bases short, with 8 bases between. CDR1 SQVTM and CDR2 ANQGSEA come from the germline V gene.

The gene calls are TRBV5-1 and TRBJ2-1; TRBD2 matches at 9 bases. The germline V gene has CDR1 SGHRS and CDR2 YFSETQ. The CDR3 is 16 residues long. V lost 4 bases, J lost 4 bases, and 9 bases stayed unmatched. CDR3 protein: CASSPMIAGVYNEQFF. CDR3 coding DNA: TGCGCCAGCAGCCCCATGATAGCGGGAGTGTACAATGAGCAGTTCTTC.

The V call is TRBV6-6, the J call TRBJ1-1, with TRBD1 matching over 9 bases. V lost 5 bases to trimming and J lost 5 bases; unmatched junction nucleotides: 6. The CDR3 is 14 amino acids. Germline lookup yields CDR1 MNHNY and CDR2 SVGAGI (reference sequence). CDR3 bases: TGTGCCAGCAGTGAGACAGGGGGAGAAACTGAAGCTTTCTTT. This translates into CASSETGGETEAFF.

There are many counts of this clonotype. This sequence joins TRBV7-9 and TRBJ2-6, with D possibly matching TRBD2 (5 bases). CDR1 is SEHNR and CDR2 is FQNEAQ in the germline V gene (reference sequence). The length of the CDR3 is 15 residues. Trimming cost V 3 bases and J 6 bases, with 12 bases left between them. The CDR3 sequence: CASSLDSPEANVLTF. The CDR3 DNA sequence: TGTGCCAGCAGCTTGGACTCTCCTGAGGCCAACGTCCTGACTTTC.

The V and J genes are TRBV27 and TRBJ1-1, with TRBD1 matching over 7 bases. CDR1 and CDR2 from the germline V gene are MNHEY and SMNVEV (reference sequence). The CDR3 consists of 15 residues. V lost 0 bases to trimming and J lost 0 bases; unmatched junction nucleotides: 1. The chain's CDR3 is CASSLSTGVNTEAFF. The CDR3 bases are TGTGCCAGCAGTTTATCAACAGGGGTGAACACTGAAGCTTTCTTT.

The CDR3 sequence: CASSRGRGNTEAFF. CDR3 sequence (DNA): TGTGCCAGCAGCCGGGGGCGGGGTAACACTGAAGCTTTCTTT. This chain joins TRBV3-1 and TRBJ1-1; TRBD1 is a possible D gene (6 bases). In germline, CDR1 is LGHDT, CDR2 YNNKEL (reference sequence). V was shortened by 4 bases and J by 2 bases, with 11 bases between the two germline ends. The CDR3 is made up of 14 amino acids.

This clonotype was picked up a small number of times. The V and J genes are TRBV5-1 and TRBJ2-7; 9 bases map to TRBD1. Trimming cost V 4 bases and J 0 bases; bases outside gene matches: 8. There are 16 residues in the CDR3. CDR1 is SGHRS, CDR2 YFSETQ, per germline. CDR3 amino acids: CASSQTGGVSSYEQYF. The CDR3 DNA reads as TGCGCCAGCAGCCAAACAGGGGGCGTTTCCTCCTACGAGCAGTACTTC.

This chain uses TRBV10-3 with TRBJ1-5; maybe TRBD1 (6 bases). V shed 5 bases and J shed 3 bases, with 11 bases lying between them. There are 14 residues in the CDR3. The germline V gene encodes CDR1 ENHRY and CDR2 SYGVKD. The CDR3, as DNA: TGTGCCATCAGTTCTAGGGGGGACAATCAGCCCCAGCATTTT. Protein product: CAISSRGDNQPQHF.

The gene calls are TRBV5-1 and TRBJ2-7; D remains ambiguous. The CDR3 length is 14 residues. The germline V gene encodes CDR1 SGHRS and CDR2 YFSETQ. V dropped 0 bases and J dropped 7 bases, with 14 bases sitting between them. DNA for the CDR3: TGCGCCAGCAGCTTGGAGGAAAAACAACAGGAGCAGTACTTC. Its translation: CASSLEEKQQEQYF. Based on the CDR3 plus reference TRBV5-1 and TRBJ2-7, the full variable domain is KAGVTQTPRYLIKTRGQQVTLSCSPISGHRSVSWYQQTPGQGLQFLFEYFSETQRNKGNFPGRFSGRQFSNSRSEMNVSTLELGDSALYLCASSLEEKQQEQYFGPGTRLTVT.

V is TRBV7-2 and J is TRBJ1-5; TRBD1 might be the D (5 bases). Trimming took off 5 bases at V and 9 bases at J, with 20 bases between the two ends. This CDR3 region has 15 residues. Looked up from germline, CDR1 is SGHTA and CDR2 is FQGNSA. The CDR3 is CASSPATGGHRPQHF. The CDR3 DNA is TGTGCCAGCAGCCCCGCGACGGGGGGTCATCGGCCCCAGCATTTT.

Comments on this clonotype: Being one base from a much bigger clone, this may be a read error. The CDR3 DNA reads as TGTGCCAGCAGCTTCTACCGGTCGGGAGCCTACAAGCAGTACTTC. Its translation: CASSFYRSGAYKQYF. This chain joins TRBV7-2 and TRBJ2-7; maybe TRBD2 (6 bases). The CDR3 loop spans 15 amino acids. Germline V gene data show CDR1 as SGHTA and CDR2 as FQGNSA.

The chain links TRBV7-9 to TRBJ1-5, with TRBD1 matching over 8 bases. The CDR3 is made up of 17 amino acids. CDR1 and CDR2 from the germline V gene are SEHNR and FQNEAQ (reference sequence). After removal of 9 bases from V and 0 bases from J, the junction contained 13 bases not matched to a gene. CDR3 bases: TGTGCCAGTAGTACCGGGACAGGTCTATATAGCAATCAGCCCCAGCATTTT. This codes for CASSTGTGLYSNQPQHF.

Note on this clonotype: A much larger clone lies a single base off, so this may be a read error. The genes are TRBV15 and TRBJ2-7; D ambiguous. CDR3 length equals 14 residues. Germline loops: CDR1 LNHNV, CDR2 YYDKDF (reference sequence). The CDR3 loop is CATGRDRATYEQYF. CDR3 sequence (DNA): TGTGCCACCGGCAGAGATAGGGCAACCTACGAGCAGTACTTC.

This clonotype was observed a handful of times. The CDR3 nucleotides read TGTGCCATCAGTCACACAGGGGAATCATACACTGAAGCTTTCTTT. It yields the protein CAISHTGESYTEAFF. The chain joins TRBV10-3 to TRBJ1-1, with 7 bases lining up with TRBD1. Germline CDR1 is ENHRY and CDR2 is SYGVKD. CDR3 size: 15 residues. Germline trimming cut 5 bases from V and 3 bases from J; bases unmatched to any gene: 9.

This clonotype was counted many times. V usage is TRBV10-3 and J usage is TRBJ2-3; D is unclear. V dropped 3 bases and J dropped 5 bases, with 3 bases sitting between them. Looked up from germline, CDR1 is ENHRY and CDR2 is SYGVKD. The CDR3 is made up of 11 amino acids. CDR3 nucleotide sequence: TGTGCCATCAGTGATCAAGATACGCAGTATTTT. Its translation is CAISDQDTQYF.

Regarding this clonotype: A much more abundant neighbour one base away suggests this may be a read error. CDR3 bases: TGTGTCAGCAGGCGGGATAGCACAGATACGCAGTATTTT. Translated: CVSRRDSTDTQYF. V is TRBV7-9 and J is TRBJ2-3, with TRBD2 as a possible D gene (6 bases). CDR1 and CDR2 from the germline V gene are SEHNR and FQNEAQ (reference sequence). There are 13 residues in the CDR3. Full variable domain (remainder filled in from reference TRBV7-9 and TRBJ2-3): DTGVSQNPRHKITKRGQNVTFRCDPISEHNRLYWYRQTLGQGPEFLTYFQNEAQLEKSRLLSDRFSAERPKGSFSTLEIQRTEQGDSAMYLCVSRRDSTDTQYFGPGTRLTVL.

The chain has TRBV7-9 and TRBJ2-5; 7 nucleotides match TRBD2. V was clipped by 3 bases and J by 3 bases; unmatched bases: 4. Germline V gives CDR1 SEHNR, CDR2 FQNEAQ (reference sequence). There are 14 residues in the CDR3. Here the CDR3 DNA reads TGTGCCAGCAGCTTCGGAAGCGGGAAAGAGACCCAGTACTTC. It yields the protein CASSFGSGKETQYF.

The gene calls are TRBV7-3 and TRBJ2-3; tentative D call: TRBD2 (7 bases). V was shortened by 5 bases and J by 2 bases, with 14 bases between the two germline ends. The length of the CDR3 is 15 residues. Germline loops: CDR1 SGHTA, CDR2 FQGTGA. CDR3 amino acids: CASSPGGSITDTQYF. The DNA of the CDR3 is TGTGCCAGCAGCCCGGGGGGCTCGATCACAGATACGCAGTATTTT.

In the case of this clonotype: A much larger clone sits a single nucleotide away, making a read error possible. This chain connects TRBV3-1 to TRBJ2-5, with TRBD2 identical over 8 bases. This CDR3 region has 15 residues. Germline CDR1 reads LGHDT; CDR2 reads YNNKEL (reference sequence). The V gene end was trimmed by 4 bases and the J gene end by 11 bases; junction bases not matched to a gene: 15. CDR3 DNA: TGTGCCAGCAGCCTTCAGCGGGAGCTGATCAATGAGCAGTACTTC. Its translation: CASSLQRELINEQYF.

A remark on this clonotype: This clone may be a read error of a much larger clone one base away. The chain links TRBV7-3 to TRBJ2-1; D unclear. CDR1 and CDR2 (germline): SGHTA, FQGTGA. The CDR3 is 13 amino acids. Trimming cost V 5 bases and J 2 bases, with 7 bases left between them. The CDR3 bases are TGTGCCAGCAGCCCCAGAGCCTACAATGAGCAGTTCTTC. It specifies CASSPRAYNEQFF. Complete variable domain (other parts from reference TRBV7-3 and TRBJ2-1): GAGVSQTPSNKVTEKGKYVELRCDPISGHTALYWYRQSLGQGPEFLIYFQGTGAADDSGLPNDRFFAVRPEGSVSTLKIQRTERGDSAVYLCASSPRAYNEQFFGPGTRLTVL.

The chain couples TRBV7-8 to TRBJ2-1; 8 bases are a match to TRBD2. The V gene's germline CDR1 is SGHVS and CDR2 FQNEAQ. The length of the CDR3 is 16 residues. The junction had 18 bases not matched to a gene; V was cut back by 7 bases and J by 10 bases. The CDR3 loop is CASNLKEREWVGEQFF. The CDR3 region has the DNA TGTGCCAGCAACCTGAAAGAGCGGGAGTGGGTTGGGGAGCAGTTCTTC.

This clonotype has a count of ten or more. CDR3 coding DNA: TGCGCCAGCAGCTTGGCTAGCGGGAGCAACCAAGAGACCCAGTACTTC. Translating gives CASSLASGSNQETQYF. The chain links TRBV5-1 to TRBJ2-5, with 10 positions matching TRBD2. Germline loops: CDR1 SGHRS, CDR2 YFSETQ. The CDR3 covers 16 residues. J gave up 0 bases and V 0 bases, and 2 bases lay outside the gene matches.

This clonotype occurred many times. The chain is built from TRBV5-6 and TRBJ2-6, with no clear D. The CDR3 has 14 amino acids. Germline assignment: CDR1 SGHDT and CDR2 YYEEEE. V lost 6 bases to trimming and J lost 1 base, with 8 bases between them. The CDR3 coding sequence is TGTGCCAGCAATCGGAGATCTGGGGCCAACGTCCTGACTTTC. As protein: CASNRRSGANVLTF.

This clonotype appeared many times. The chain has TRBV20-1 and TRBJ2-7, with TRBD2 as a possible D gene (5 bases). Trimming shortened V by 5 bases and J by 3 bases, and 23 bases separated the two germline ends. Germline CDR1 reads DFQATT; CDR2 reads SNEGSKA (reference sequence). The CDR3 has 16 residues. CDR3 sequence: CSAGGQEGRQGYEQYF. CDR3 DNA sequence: TGCAGTGCTGGAGGTCAAGAGGGTAGACAAGGCTACGAGCAGTACTTC.